The 25 T cell receptor beta chains listed next were all sequenced from one sample in a study of response to subunit inactivated influenza vaccine. TCRdb called the RT-PCR reads again in MiXCR, with one record for every CDR3 protein. The sample includes hundreds of thousands of distinct CDR3 sequences, 15% to 18% of them seen just once. Sequenced here: PBMCs from blood, sampled 12 days after vaccination. These receptors were obtained from a man aged 50 to 60 who received an inactivated influenza vaccine.

The chain employs TRBV20-1 and TRBJ1-6; tentative D call: TRBD1 (5 bases). CDR3 length: 14 amino acids. Trimming stripped 4 bases from V and 7 bases from J, with 14 bases between. Germline V lookup: CDR1 DFQATT, CDR2 SNEGSKA (reference sequence). Written as DNA, the CDR3 is TGCAGTGCTATCGAGACGGGGGGAAATTCACCCCTCCACTTT. Amino acids: CSAIETGGNSPLHF.

The chain uses TRBV13 and TRBJ2-7; D remains ambiguous. Per the germline V gene, CDR1 is PRHDT and CDR2 is FYEKMQ (reference sequence). The CDR3 loop spans 14 amino acids. The V and J ends lost 2 bases and 1 base respectively, with 9 bases between them. This chain's CDR3 is CASSLMSDSYEQYF. Written as DNA, the CDR3 is TGTGCCAGCAGCTTAATGTCAGATTCCTACGAGCAGTACTTC. Combining the CDR3 with reference TRBV13 and TRBJ2-7 gives the whole variable domain AAGVIQSPRHLIKEKRETATLKCYPIPRHDTVYWYQQGPGQDPQFLISFYEKMQSDKGSIPDRFSAQQFSDYHSELNMSSLELGDSALYFCASSLMSDSYEQYFGPGTRLTVT.

V usage is TRBV28 and J usage is TRBJ1-2, with D tentatively TRBD1 (5 bases). This CDR3 has 16 amino acids. V dropped 3 bases and J dropped 8 bases, with 22 bases sitting between them. Germline V gene sequence: CDR1 MDHEN, CDR2 SYDVKM. CDR3 coding DNA: TGTGCCAGCAGTTTGAAACGGGCCCTCCGGGGGAGGGGCTACACCTTC. Translated: CASSLKRALRGRGYTF.

V and J are TRBV20-1 and TRBJ2-7; D gene unclear. The CDR3 contains 14 residues. Germline assignment: CDR1 DFQATT and CDR2 SNEGSKA (reference sequence). Trimming took 6 bases from V and 2 from J, leaving 17 bases between them. The CDR3 DNA sequence: TGCAGTGCAACTGGAAGGACCCTTACCTACGAGCAGTACTTC. Its protein is CSATGRTLTYEQYF.

This chain links TRBV20-1 with TRBJ2-5; D may be TRBD2 (7 bases). The CDR3 is 13 amino acids. V shed 6 bases and J shed 4 bases, with 15 bases lying between them. CDR1 and CDR2 from the germline V gene are DFQATT and SNEGSKA (reference sequence). The CDR3 DNA sequence: TGCAGTGCCCCCCCTGGGGGGGCAGAGACCCAGTACTTC. Amino acids: CSAPPGGAETQYF.

The chain joins TRBV5-1 to TRBJ2-5, with TRBD2 identical over 13 bases. The germline gives CDR1 SGHRS, CDR2 YFSETQ. V lost 4 bases to trimming and J lost 5 bases; unmatched junction nucleotides: 5. The CDR3 consists of 15 residues. The CDR3 sequence is CASSLTSGGSETQYF. As DNA, the CDR3 is TGCGCCAGCAGCCTGACTAGCGGGGGGTCGGAGACCCAGTACTTC.

The chain has TRBV4-2 and TRBJ1-4; TRBD1 matches 7 bases. Looked up from germline, CDR1 is LGHNA and CDR2 is YNFKEQ. Trimming took 3 bases from V and 6 from J; bases not matched to a gene: 7. The CDR3 totals 15 residues. Here the CDR3 DNA reads TGTGCCAGCAGCCAGAACAGGGGCATAGATGAAAAACTGTTTTTT. This gives the protein CASSQNRGIDEKLFF.

The V gene is TRBV6-1, the J gene TRBJ1-1, with a possible D match to TRBD1 (6 bases). CDR1 MNHNS and CDR2 SASEGT come from the germline V gene. Trimming shortened V by 7 bases and J by 1 base, and 16 bases separated the two germline ends. CDR3 length equals 15 residues. The CDR3 loop is CASNRNDRRNTEAFF. CDR3 DNA: TGTGCCAGCAACCGAAATGACAGGCGGAACACTGAAGCTTTCTTT.

This clonotype has only a few counts. The chain uses TRBV11-1 and TRBJ2-1; 8 bases fit TRBD2. Germline values: CDR1 SGHAT, CDR2 FQDESV (reference sequence). Trimming at V came to 5 bases and at J to 3 bases, leaving 15 bases not matched to a gene. This CDR3 is built from 18 residues. DNA of the CDR3: TGTGCCAGCAGCGATAGGCGTTTCGGGACTAGAGGCTACAATGAGCAGTTCTTC. This translates into CASSDRRFGTRGYNEQFF.

This clonotype was counted a few times. V and J are TRBV4-1 and TRBJ2-2, with 7 bases identical to TRBD2. Germline V gives CDR1 MGHRA, CDR2 YSYEKL. V shed 3 bases and J 1 base; nucleotides not matched to a gene: 17. The CDR3 extends over 20 amino acids. The CDR3 region is CASSQAPPLVQRGNTGELFF. The CDR3 nucleotides are TGCGCCAGCAGCCAGGCCCCCCCGCTTGTCCAGCGGGGGAACACCGGGGAGCTGTTTTTT.

This clonotype appeared a few times. The V call is TRBV12-3 or TRBV12-4, the J call TRBJ2-6; either TRBD1 or TRBD2 may fit D (5 bases each). V shed 5 bases and J shed 0 bases, with 23 bases lying between them. The CDR3 runs to 20 residues. CDR3 bases: TGTGCCAGCAGTGGGGGTCTAAGTTATGCGAGGAGCTCTGGGGCCAACGTCCTGACTTTC. It codes for CASSGGLSYARSSGANVLTF.

The rearrangement uses TRBV7-9 and TRBJ1-6; 10 bases are shared with TRBD1. This CDR3 is 16 amino acids long. Germline V gene data show CDR1 as SEHNR and CDR2 as FQNEAQ (reference sequence). The trim removed 5 bases at V and 7 bases at J, leaving 8 bases unmatched. In nucleotides, the CDR3 is TGTGCCAGCAGCGCCGGGACAGGGGTGAGGAATTCACCCCTCCACTTT. Protein: CASSAGTGVRNSPLHF.

This clonotype was counted between two and nine times. This chain connects TRBV28 to TRBJ2-3, with D maybe TRBD1 (6 bases). V was pared by 4 bases and J by 0 bases, with 17 bases between. Germline-derived CDR1 and CDR2 are MDHEN and SYDVKM. The CDR3 has 17 residues. In DNA form, the CDR3 reads TGTGCCAGCAGTTCATCCACAGGGACATTCAGCACAGATACGCAGTATTTT. This translates into CASSSSTGTFSTDTQYF.

V is TRBV28 and J is TRBJ2-7, with a possible D match to TRBD1 (5 bases). The CDR3 is 15 amino acids. The germline gives CDR1 MDHEN, CDR2 SYDVKM. V lost 7 bases, J lost 0 bases, and 16 bases lay in between. The DNA of the CDR3 is TGTGCCAGCACTAAAATTGGGGCTAGCTCCTACGAGCAGTACTTC. Residues: CASTKIGASSYEQYF.

The chain carries TRBV12-3 or TRBV12-4 and TRBJ2-2; TRBD1 matches at 7 bases. V lost 8 bases and J lost 0; bases outside the gene matches: 3. The CDR3 loop spans 14 amino acids. The CDR3 reads CASHRGSNTGELFF. The CDR3 nucleotides are TGTGCCAGCCACAGGGGCTCGAACACCGGGGAGCTGTTTTTT.

This clonotype showed up just a few times. The chain couples TRBV5-1 to TRBJ2-3; 8 bases agree with TRBD2. Trimming took 0 bases from V and 6 from J; bases not matched to a gene: 6. Germline V gene sequence: CDR1 SGHRS, CDR2 YFSETQ. This CDR3 is built from 15 residues. CDR3 DNA: TGCGCCAGCAGCTTGGACCGGGGGGGCCAGGATACGCAGTATTTT. It is translated as CASSLDRGGQDTQYF.

This clonotype was detected only a few times. This chain uses TRBV20-1 with TRBJ1-4; D gene unclear. The CDR3 contains 15 residues. The germline V gene has CDR1 DFQATT and CDR2 SNEGSKA (reference sequence). Deletions cut 4 bases from V and 3 bases from J, with 15 bases between. The CDR3 nucleotides are TGCAGTGCTAATCCTGACGGGAGTTCTAATGAAAAACTGTTTTTT. Residues: CSANPDGSSNEKLFF.

This clonotype was observed a few times. V and J are TRBV10-3 and TRBJ2-3; 9 bases map to TRBD1. V lost 6 bases, J lost 2 bases, and 3 bases stayed unmatched. The germline gives CDR1 ENHRY, CDR2 SYGVKD. The CDR3 spans 14 residues. The CDR3 region has the DNA TGTGCCATCAGGACAGGGGGTTTCACAGATACGCAGTATTTT. Translating gives CAIRTGGFTDTQYF.

The rearrangement uses TRBV20-1 and TRBJ2-5, with 9 bases matching TRBD1. The CDR3 spans 14 residues. Germline V gene data show CDR1 as DFQATT and CDR2 as SNEGSKA (reference sequence). J lost 4 bases, V lost 4 bases, and 7 bases had no gene match. DNA of the CDR3: TGCAGTGCTATGGGACAGGGTGGGGGAGAGACCCAGTACTTC. Translating gives CSAMGQGGGETQYF.

This chain's CDR3 is CASSFPVSGESSYNEQFF. In nucleotides, the CDR3 is TGTGCCAGCAGTTTCCCCGTGTCGGGGGAGAGCTCCTACAATGAGCAGTTCTTC. J is TRBJ2-1 and V is TRBV6-2 or TRBV6-3; the D gene is possibly TRBD2 (6 bases). The CDR3 contains 18 residues. V dropped 4 bases and J dropped 0 bases, with 19 bases sitting between them. CDR1 MNHEY and CDR2 SVGEGT come from the germline V gene.

This clonotype has just a few counts. CDR3 sequence reads: CASSLAPREQYF. Written as DNA, the CDR3 is TGTGCCAGCAGCTTAGCGCCTAGGGAGCAGTACTTC. The chain carries TRBV7-9 and TRBJ2-7; no reliable D call. Germline V gene lookup returns CDR1 SEHNR and CDR2 FQNEAQ (reference sequence). The CDR3 sequence is 12 residues long. Trimming took 0 bases from V and 7 from J, leaving 7 bases between them. The variable domain in full, with the rest retrieved from reference TRBV7-9 and TRBJ2-7, is DTGVSQNPRHKITKRGQNVTFRCDPISEHNRLYWYRQTLGQGPEFLTYFQNEAQLEKSRLLSDRFSAERPKGSFSTLEIQRTEQGDSAMYLCASSLAPREQYFGPGTRLTVT.

The chain uses TRBV25-1 and TRBJ2-3, with D perhaps matching TRBD1 (6 bases). The CDR3 has 14 amino acids. V was clipped by 3 bases and J by 1 base, with 8 bases between them. In germline, CDR1 is MGHDK, CDR2 SYGVNS. CDR3 amino acids: CASSDHRGTDTQYF. As DNA, the CDR3 is TGTGCCAGCAGTGACCACAGGGGCACAGATACGCAGTATTTT.

The chain links TRBV9 to TRBJ2-2; 8 bases line up with TRBD1. The CDR3 totals 15 residues. Germline V gene sequence: CDR1 SGDLS, CDR2 YYNGEE. With 4 bases clipped from V and 4 bases from J, the junction kept 6 bases outside the gene matches. The CDR3 nucleotides are TGTGCCAGCAGCCTTCGGACAGGGATCACCGGGGAGCTGTTTTTT. It translates to CASSLRTGITGELFF. The entire variable domain, with the rest obtained from reference TRBV9 and TRBJ2-2, is as follows: DSGVTQTPKHLITATGQRVTLRCSPRSGDLSVYWYQQSLDQGLQFLIQYYNGEERAKGNILERFSAQQFPDLHSELNLSSLELGDSALYFCASSLRTGITGELFFGEGSRLTVL.

V gene TRBV4-1 combines with J gene TRBJ2-1; D gene uncertain. V lost 2 bases, J lost 1 base, and 9 bases lay in between. Germline V lookup: CDR1 MGHRA, CDR2 YSYEKL. The CDR3 is 15 amino acids. The CDR3 DNA sequence: TGCGCCAGCAGCCAAAGCGTCTGGTCCTACAATGAGCAGTTCTTC. Encoded protein: CASSQSVWSYNEQFF.

This clonotype occurred a few times. The chain links TRBV10-3 to TRBJ2-7; 11 nucleotides match TRBD2. V gave up 0 bases and J gave up 2 bases; unmatched junction bases: 6. From germline, CDR1 is ENHRY and CDR2 SYGVKD. CDR3 length: 17 residues. CDR3 residues: CAISESVSGRAPYEQYF. The DNA of the CDR3 is TGTGCCATCAGTGAGTCGGTTAGCGGGAGGGCTCCCTACGAGCAGTACTTC.